The 28 T cell receptor beta chains reported below all come from one sample, sequenced in a study of spatial heterogeneity in lung cancer (dated by TCRdb to 2018 to 2020). Receptor amplification or capture employed 5' RACE. Sequencing was performed on a NextSeq 500. Clones were called with MiXCR by TCRdb after fastp trimmed the public reads at Q25, and only in-frame beta chains were retained. Each record represents a unique CDR3 protein, reported with the most common genes and DNA among its rows. Counted in this sample were some 87,000 distinct CDR3 sequences; around 10% of them appeared once. Clones ranked in the top ten supply less than 9% of the sample. Sample time point, as interpreted from the label and publication: sample taken at primary tumor resection. Without any cell sorting, TCR sequencing was performed on whole RNA extracted either from tumor and nontumor lung tissue or from cryopreserved PBMC samples.

The source was PBMCs, collected at surgery. These receptors all come from a male donor with early-stage non-small cell lung cancer.

This clonotype was detected ten times or more. This chain connects TRBV7-2 to TRBJ2-1; 8 positions match TRBD1. The germline CDR1 and CDR2 sequences are SGHTA and FQGNSA. Trimming at V came to 5 bases and at J to 4 bases, leaving 4 bases not matched to a gene. This CDR3 contains 14 residues. CDR3 nucleotides: TGTGCCAGCAGCAGGGGACAGGTTTACAATGAGCAGTTCTTC. It translates to CASSRGQVYNEQFF.

This clonotype was counted many times. This chain joins TRBV9 and TRBJ2-1; D not certain. V was cut by 1 base and J by 3 bases, with 8 bases left in between. CDR1 SGDLS and CDR2 YYNGEE come from the germline V gene. This CDR3 contains 14 residues. The CDR3 here is CASSVQDSYNEQFF. In nucleotides, the CDR3 is TGTGCCAGCAGCGTACAAGATAGCTACAATGAGCAGTTCTTC.

Ten or more counts support this clonotype. The J gene is TRBJ2-2, the V gene TRBV9, with TRBD2 identical over 8 bases. This CDR3 region has 14 residues. The germline CDR1 and CDR2 sequences are SGDLS and YYNGEE. Losses at the gene ends were 4 bases for V and 5 bases for J; bases not matched to a gene: 4. This chain's CDR3 is CASSTAGGTGELFF. CDR3 nucleotides: TGTGCCAGCAGCACCGCGGGGGGAACCGGGGAGCTGTTTTTT.

This clonotype has at least ten counts. The chain is built from TRBV20-1 and TRBJ2-7, with 8 bases fitting TRBD2. The V gene end was trimmed by 5 bases and the J gene end by 0 bases; junction bases not matched to a gene: 6. This CDR3 is 14 amino acids long. Looked up from germline, CDR1 is DFQATT and CDR2 is SNEGSKA (reference sequence). CDR3 nucleotide sequence: TGCAGTGCTCGCTTAGCGGGGATCTCCTACGAGCAGTACTTC. Translating it yields CSARLAGISYEQYF.

This clonotype showed up just a few times. The gene calls are TRBV12-3 or TRBV12-4 and TRBJ2-1; 9 nucleotides align to TRBD1. The CDR3 has 15 amino acids. Losses at the gene ends were 6 bases for V and 4 bases for J; bases not matched to a gene: 7. DNA for the CDR3: TGTGCCAGCAGACTCGGACAGGGGACTTACAATGAGCAGTTCTTC. It codes for CASRLGQGTYNEQFF.

The chain employs TRBV7-2 and TRBJ2-1; 7 bases fit TRBD2. The CDR3 is 16 amino acids. The J segment lost 5 bases and the V segment lost 2 bases, leaving 9 bases of the junction unmatched. The V gene's germline CDR1 is SGHTA and CDR2 FQGNSA. The CDR3 reads CASSLQAGAFNNEQFF. The CDR3 DNA reads TGTGCCAGCAGCTTACAGGCGGGAGCGTTTAACAATGAGCAGTTCTTC.

This clonotype was observed at least ten times. The genes are TRBV4-2 and TRBJ1-2; 9 bases are a match to TRBD1. This CDR3 spans 14 amino acids. Unmatched junction bases numbered 6, after V lost 4 bases and J lost 6 bases. CDR1 and CDR2 (germline): LGHNA, YNFKEQ. CDR3 bases: TGTGCCAGCAGCCGGCCGGGACAGGGTAATGGCTACACCTTC. Amino acids: CASSRPGQGNGYTF.

This rearrangement joins TRBV3-1 to TRBJ2-7, with D perhaps matching TRBD2 (6 bases). This CDR3 region has 14 residues. V was shortened by 1 base and J by 2 bases, with 9 bases between the two germline ends. CDR1 is LGHDT, CDR2 YNNKEL, per germline (reference sequence). The CDR3 nucleotides read TGTGCCAGCAGCCAAGGAGCGGGTCCCTACGAGCAGTACTTC. Its protein product is CASSQGAGPYEQYF.

J is TRBJ2-1 and V is TRBV5-4, with D possibly matching TRBD2 (5 bases). V lost 0 bases and J lost 7, with 11 bases in between. Germline CDR1 reads SGHNT; CDR2 reads YYREEE (reference sequence). This CDR3 spans 14 amino acids. The CDR3 is CASSLAGMGNEQFF. CDR3 coding DNA: TGTGCCAGCAGCTTGGCCGGGATGGGGAATGAGCAGTTCTTC.

The sample holds many counts of this clonotype. This chain links TRBV28 with TRBJ2-7; the D gene is possibly TRBD1 (5 bases). Germline CDR1 reads MDHEN; CDR2 reads SYDVKM. V lost 2 bases and J lost 0, with 5 bases in between. This CDR3 is 13 amino acids long. The CDR3 DNA follows: TGTGCCAGCAGTTTAAGGGGCTCCTACGAGCAGTACTTC. Translated: CASSLRGSYEQYF. Combining the CDR3 with reference TRBV28 and TRBJ2-7 gives the whole variable domain DVKVTQSSRYLVKRTGEKVFLECVQDMDHENMFWYRQDPGLGLRLIYFSYDVKMKEKGDIPEGYSVSREKKERFSLILESASTNQTSMYLCASSLRGSYEQYFGPGTRLTVT.

J is TRBJ2-3 and V is TRBV28, with D perhaps TRBD2 (5 bases). The CDR3 is 15 residues long. With 5 bases removed from V and 2 bases from J, the gap between germline ends came to 14 bases. Germline CDR1 and CDR2: MDHEN and SYDVKM. The chain's CDR3 is CASSPPGSSTDTQYF. The CDR3 DNA reads TGTGCCAGCAGTCCTCCGGGATCCTCCACAGATACGCAGTATTTT. The variable domain in full, with the rest retrieved from reference TRBV28 and TRBJ2-3, is DVKVTQSSRYLVKRTGEKVFLECVQDMDHENMFWYRQDPGLGLRLIYFSYDVKMKEKGDIPEGYSVSREKKERFSLILESASTNQTSMYLCASSPPGSSTDTQYFGPGTRLTVL.

This clonotype was seen at least ten times. This rearrangement joins TRBV27 to TRBJ2-4, with TRBD1 as a possible D gene (6 bases). The ends were cut back, 5 bases at V and 9 bases at J, with 14 bases in the middle. This CDR3 comprises 13 residues. Germline CDR1 MNHEY, CDR2 SMNVEV (reference sequence). Written as DNA, the CDR3 is TGTGCCAGCAGTCCGTGGGACACCCGCATTCAGTACTTC. It yields the protein CASSPWDTRIQYF.

This clonotype was seen a few times. The V and J genes are TRBV28 and TRBJ2-1, with a possible D match to TRBD2 (6 bases). This CDR3 has 13 amino acids. The germline V gene has CDR1 MDHEN and CDR2 SYDVKM. V was cut by 1 base and J by 10 bases, with 11 bases left in between. The CDR3 protein is CASSLFGSREQFF. CDR3 bases: TGTGCCAGCAGTTTATTCGGGAGCAGGGAGCAGTTCTTC.

V gene TRBV7-2 combines with J gene TRBJ2-1, with D hard to call. Per germline, CDR1 SGHTA and CDR2 FQGNSA. V was clipped by 2 bases and J by 0 bases, with 11 bases between them. The CDR3 is 16 residues long. The CDR3 coding sequence is TGTGCCAGCAGCTTAAAAGACCCTTTCTCCTACAATGAGCAGTTCTTC. Its translation is CASSLKDPFSYNEQFF. Variable domain in full (rest from reference TRBV7-2 and TRBJ2-1): GAGVSQSPSNKVTEKGKDVELRCDPISGHTALYWYRQSLGQGLEFLIYFQGNSAPDKSGLPSDRFSAERTGGSVSTLTIQRTQQEDSAVYLCASSLKDPFSYNEQFFGPGTRLTVL.

This clonotype has a handful of counts. V gene TRBV28 combines with J gene TRBJ2-5, with D possibly matching TRBD1 (5 bases). Germline CDR1 and CDR2: MDHEN and SYDVKM. The CDR3 is 14 amino acids. V dropped 3 bases and J dropped 10 bases, with 18 bases sitting between them. CDR3 loop: CASSFPAGPGYQYF. The CDR3 nucleotides read TGTGCCAGCAGTTTTCCGGCAGGGCCCGGTTACCAGTACTTC.

In this sample, this clonotype turned up a few times. The chain carries TRBV7-2 and TRBJ2-2; 7 nucleotides match TRBD1. The junction had 6 bases not matched to a gene; V was cut back by 6 bases and J by 2 bases. The CDR3 extends over 15 amino acids. The germline gives CDR1 SGHTA, CDR2 FQGNSA. The CDR3 sequence is CASRLQGRNTGELFF. DNA for the CDR3: TGTGCCAGCAGACTACAGGGGCGTAACACCGGGGAGCTGTTTTTT.

Only a few counts were recorded for this clonotype. V usage is TRBV5-1 and J usage is TRBJ2-1; weak D call: TRBD2 (7 bases). The V end was cut by 4 bases, the J end by 0 bases, with 20 bases between. The CDR3 consists of 18 residues. Germline-derived CDR1 and CDR2 are SGHRS and YFSETQ. This chain's CDR3 is CASSPALGGATSYNEQFF. CDR3 nucleotides: TGCGCCAGCAGCCCAGCTTTAGGGGGGGCGACCTCCTACAATGAGCAGTTCTTC.

V gene TRBV5-1 combines with J gene TRBJ2-5, with D possibly being TRBD1 or TRBD2 (5 bases each). V was shortened by 4 bases and J by 4 bases, with 11 bases between the two germline ends. CDR1 and CDR2 from the germline V gene are SGHRS and YFSETQ. The CDR3 extends over 13 amino acids. The CDR3: CASSAPGGETQYF. The DNA of the CDR3 is TGCGCCAGCAGCGCCCCTGGGGGAGAGACCCAGTACTTC.

This rearrangement joins TRBV30 to TRBJ2-5; D remains ambiguous. CDR3 length equals 11 residues. V shed 3 bases and J shed 3 bases, with 5 bases lying between them. The germline V gene encodes CDR1 GTSNPN and CDR2 SVGIG (reference sequence). In DNA, the CDR3 is TGTGCCTGGAGGAACGAAGAGACCCAGTACTTC. Protein: CAWRNEETQYF.

This clonotype has a count of ten or more. The chain employs TRBV7-9 and TRBJ1-1; no reliable D call. This CDR3 contains 13 residues. CDR1 and CDR2 from the germline V gene are SEHNR and FQNEAQ (reference sequence). Trimming stripped 0 bases from V and 8 bases from J, with 10 bases between. CDR3 coding DNA: TGTGCCAGCAGCTTAGCGGAGGTAACGGAAGCTTTCTTT. This encodes CASSLAEVTEAFF.

V usage is TRBV7-2 and J usage is TRBJ2-3; TRBD1 aligns across 10 bases. J gave up 2 bases and V 1 base, and 3 bases lay outside the gene matches. The CDR3 length is 16 residues. CDR1 is SGHTA, CDR2 FQGNSA, per germline. The CDR3 here is CASSLGTGGNTDTQYF. The CDR3 DNA follows: TGTGCCAGCAGCTTAGGGACAGGGGGAAACACAGATACGCAGTATTTT.

Comment on this clonotype: A read error may produce the germline difference seen at one junction end. The V call is TRBV3-1, the J call TRBJ2-4; D possibly corresponds to TRBD1 (6 bases). The germline V gene has CDR1 LGHDT and CDR2 YNNKEL (reference sequence). CDR3 length equals 13 residues. The CDR3 loop reads CASSQVQRQAPTF. In DNA form, the CDR3 reads TGTGCCAGCAGCCAAGTACAGCGACAGGCTCCTACCTTC. Full variable domain (missing parts from reference TRBV3-1 and TRBJ2-4): DTAVSQTPKYLVTQMGNDKSIKCEQNLGHDTMYWYKQDSKKFLKIMFSYNNKELIINETVPNRFSPKSPDKAHLNLHINSLELGDSAVYFCASSQVQRQAPTFGAGTRLSVL.

Only a few counts were recorded for this clonotype. The chain joins TRBV7-2 to TRBJ1-5; a possible D gene is TRBD1 (6 bases). The germline gives CDR1 SGHTA, CDR2 FQGNSA. The length of the CDR3 is 16 residues. Trimming removed 2 bases at V and 5 bases at J, with 16 bases between. The CDR3 coding sequence is TGTGCCAGCAGCTTATACCAGGCAGGGGTGGATCAGCCCCAGCATTTT. This sequence encodes CASSLYQAGVDQPQHF.

This clonotype was counted between two and nine times. The chain combines TRBV5-5 with TRBJ2-1, with 7 bases aligning to TRBD2. V was pared by 5 bases and J by 1 base, with 15 bases of the junction left unmatched. The CDR3 consists of 18 residues. Germline V gene data show CDR1 as SGHKS and CDR2 as YYEKEE (reference sequence). CDR3 DNA: TGTGCCAGCAGGTTCTCATACGGGGGGTTGTATTCCTACAATGAGCAGTTCTTC. Translating gives CASRFSYGGLYSYNEQFF.

The DNA of the CDR3 is TGTGCCAGCAGCCACTCCGGGCTAGCGGATTCCTACGAGCAGTACTTC. This translates into CASSHSGLADSYEQYF. The chain joins TRBV3-1 to TRBJ2-7, with 7 bases fitting TRBD2. V was pared by 3 bases and J by 1 base, with 9 bases of the junction left unmatched. CDR1 and CDR2 (germline): LGHDT, YNNKEL (reference sequence). This CDR3 region has 16 residues.

The rearrangement uses TRBV5-5 and TRBJ2-7; 13 nucleotides align to TRBD2. After removal of 1 base from V and 2 bases from J, the junction contained 0 bases not matched to a gene. Germline V gene lookup returns CDR1 SGHKS and CDR2 YYEKEE (reference sequence). The CDR3 spans 15 residues. The CDR3: CASSLTSGGAYEQYF. The CDR3, as DNA: TGTGCCAGCAGCTTGACTAGCGGGGGGGCCTACGAGCAGTACTTC.

This clonotype was seen more than once but under ten times. The V gene is TRBV5-4, the J gene TRBJ2-3; 8 bases agree with TRBD1. Unmatched junction bases numbered 9, after V lost 3 bases and J lost 3 bases. Germline assignment: CDR1 SGHNT and CDR2 YYREEE (reference sequence). CDR3 size: 16 residues. This CDR3 reads CASSSAGGAPTDTQYF. CDR3 bases: TGTGCCAGCAGCTCTGCAGGGGGCGCCCCGACAGATACGCAGTATTTT.

This clonotype was counted a few times. The rearrangement joins TRBV24-1 to TRBJ2-1; a weak D match, TRBD2 (6 bases). Between the trimmed V and J ends, which lost 1 base and 7 bases, there was a span of 16 bases. Germline lookup yields CDR1 KGHDR and CDR2 SFDVKD. The CDR3 covers 16 residues. The DNA of the CDR3 is TGTGCCACCAGTGATTTCCTCCCGGGAGCCAGGAATGAGCAGTTCTTC. It codes for CATSDFLPGARNEQFF.